The clone carrying this T cell receptor (beta chain) showed up just a few times. Its antigen is not known. Germline V gives CDR1 LGHDT, CDR2 YNNKEL (reference sequence). The CDR3 runs to 16 residues. V shed 6 bases and J 1 base; nucleotides not matched to a gene: 8. The record originates from a study of T-cell memory formation after mild COVID-19. The overall study: Clusters were largely donor specific. Overall study findings and caveats: Contracting CD4+ clones were located mainly in CM and EM, and CD8+ clones in EMRA. Memory cells collected pre-infection included some clones that later responded, suggesting cross-reactive memory joined.

TCRdb called the 5' RACE reads again in MiXCR, with one record for every CDR3 protein. In the table there are about 180,000 distinct CDR3 sequences, around 20% of which are singletons. The sample taken for sequencing was PBMCs or a T cell subset sorted from them (not recorded which). The source of this sequence is a man between 18 and 35 years old who had mild COVID-19 (a few samples of this study predate the infection). Cell type and time point are not known. This chain links TRBV3-1 with TRBJ1-1, with 10 nucleotides matching TRBD1. The CDR3 nucleotides are TGTGCCAGCAGGACCTTCGGGGACAGGGGGAACACTGAAGCTTTCTTT. Translation: CASRTFGDRGNTEAFF.